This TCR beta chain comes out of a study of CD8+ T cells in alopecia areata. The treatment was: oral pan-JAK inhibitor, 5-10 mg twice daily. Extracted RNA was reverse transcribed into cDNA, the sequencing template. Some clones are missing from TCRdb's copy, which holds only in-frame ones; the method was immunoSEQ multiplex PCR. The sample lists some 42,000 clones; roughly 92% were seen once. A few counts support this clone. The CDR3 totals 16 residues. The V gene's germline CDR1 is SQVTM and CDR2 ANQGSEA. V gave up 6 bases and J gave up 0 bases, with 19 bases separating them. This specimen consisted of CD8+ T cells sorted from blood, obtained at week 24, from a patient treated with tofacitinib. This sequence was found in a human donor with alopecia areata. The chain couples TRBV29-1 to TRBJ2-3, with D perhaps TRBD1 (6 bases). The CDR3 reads CSVADRSLASTDTQYF. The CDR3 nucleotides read TGCAGCGTGGCGGACAGATCCCTAGCTAGCACAGATACGCAGTATTTT.